This T cell receptor (beta chain) was found in a study of response to subunit inactivated influenza vaccine. Study observations and caveats: Few new T cells, the authors suggested, are recruited by each seasonal influenza vaccination.

TCRdb reprocessed the RT-PCR reads via MiXCR and lists one record per CDR3 protein. The sample yields roughly 160,000 distinct CDR3 sequences, roughly 10% seen once. Germline V lookup: CDR1 MGHDK, CDR2 SYGVNS. The CDR3 covers 12 residues. Trimming took 3 bases from V and 5 from J, leaving 8 bases between them. The sample holds many counts of this clonotype. Its antigen is unknown. The chain uses TRBV25-1 and TRBJ2-7, with D perhaps matching TRBD2 (6 bases). The sequence was collected from a man aged 45-69 years who received an inactivated influenza vaccine. The sequencing here drew on CD8+ T cells sorted from PBMCs, taken less than 30 months after vaccination. CDR3 in DNA: TGTGCCAGCAGTGACAGGGAGGACGAGCAGTACTTC. This gives the protein CASSDREDEQYF.